This T cell receptor beta chain originates from a study of breast tumors, draining lymph nodes, adjacent tissues. Study findings and constraints: Tumor T cell lymph node origin was a supported hypothesis, not proven. Tumors had less TCR diversity than lymph nodes, more than nontumor tissue.

This clonotype was counted at least ten times. The target antigen is unknown. Germline lookup yields CDR1 SGHTA and CDR2 FQGTGA. V was shortened by 0 bases and J by 5 bases, with 13 bases between the two germline ends. This CDR3 region has 15 residues. Samples came from axillary lymph nodes draining the breast cancer. TCRdb re-called the multiplex PCR reads with MiXCR, one entry per CDR3 protein. The data hold 270,000 or so distinct CDR3 sequences, with 30% observed a single time. Sequencing used axillary lymph node tissue. The rearrangement joins TRBV7-3 to TRBJ2-5; D possibly corresponds to TRBD2 (6 bases). The receptor was derived from a female donor with breast cancer. Some clones in this sample may be carry-over from other donors' samples. CDR3 loop: CASSLTPGGLETQYF. The CDR3 DNA follows: TGTGCCAGCAGCTTAACCCCTGGAGGGTTGGAGACCCAGTACTTC.